This TCR beta chain comes out of a study of Ad26.COV2.S vaccination and SARS-CoV-2 variants. Overall study results and limits: The study found similar non-spike TCR breadth in vaccine and placebo recipients.

Notes on this clone: Its antigen is unknown.

Treatment defined: some 20 received Ad26.COV2.S at low or high dose, single or two shots; a few received placebo; per-sample allocation not given. Repertoires come from day 63 after the first vaccine or placebo injection. An Ad26 vector expressing Wuhan-strain SARS-CoV-2 spike served as the vaccine. V lost 0 bases and J lost 4, with 18 bases in between. The germline V gene has CDR1 KGHDR and CDR2 SFDVKD. The CDR3 consists of 18 residues. Using immunoSEQ multiplex PCR, the repertoire was profiled, and TCRdb retains in-frame clones only, with some absent. The sample lists about half a million clones; approximately 90% were seen once.

The clonotype originates from a person aged 18-60 years who received the Ad26.COV2.S COVID-19 vaccine or a placebo. The sample in question was peripheral blood, obtained in a trial of Ad26.COV2.S vaccine versus placebo. This sequence joins TRBV24-1 and TRBJ2-1; D is perhaps TRBD2 (6 bases). In nucleotides, the CDR3 is TGTGCCACCAGTGATTTGCCCTCTGGGGGGACGAGATACAATGAGCAGTTCTTC. Its protein is CATSDLPSGGTRYNEQFF.